Included here is one TCR beta chain sequence, with context. Its antigen is still unknown. Unique molecular identifiers were present in the TCR beta cDNA libraries. A population of about 1 to 11 million T cells gave rise to approximately 530,000 cDNA molecules. TCRdb re-analysed the PCR reads in MiXCR, keeping a single row per CDR3 protein. The data contain approximately 770,000 distinct CDR3 sequences, under 60% of them seen just once; the ten biggest clones take up 4% to 5%. The source of the sample is a study of post-analysis software for immune sequencing data. Study overall: Courses of disease covered relapsing-remitting, secondary progressive and progressive-relapsing multiple sclerosis. Study-level findings and limits: F measure showed strong co-clustering of same-batch samples. Normalized Chao1 diversity was significantly reduced in patients versus controls. Included in a set of roughly five TRBV segments more frequent in patients than controls were TRBV5-6, TRBV5-1 and TRBV20-1.

Germline CDR1 and CDR2: SEHNR and FQNEAQ (reference sequence). CDR3 length: 16 amino acids. After removal of 2 bases from V and 0 bases from J, the junction contained 6 bases not matched to a gene. The receptor was isolated from a girl aged 5-17 years with multiple sclerosis. The source material was blood. This sequence joins TRBV7-9 and TRBJ2-5, with TRBD1 identical over 7 bases. CDR3 protein: CASSLPQQGYQETQYF. Here the CDR3 DNA reads TGTGCCAGCAGCTTACCCCAACAGGGGTACCAAGAGACCCAGTACTTC.